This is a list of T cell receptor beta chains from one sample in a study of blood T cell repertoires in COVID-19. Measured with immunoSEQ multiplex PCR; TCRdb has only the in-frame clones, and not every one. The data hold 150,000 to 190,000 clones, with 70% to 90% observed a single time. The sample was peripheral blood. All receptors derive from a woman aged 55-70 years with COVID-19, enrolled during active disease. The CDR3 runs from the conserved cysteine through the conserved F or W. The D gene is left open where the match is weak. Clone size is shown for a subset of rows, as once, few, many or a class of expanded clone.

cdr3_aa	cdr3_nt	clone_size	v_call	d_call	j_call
CASSLAGSSGELFF	TGTGCCAGCAGCTTAGCAGGGTCTTCCGGGGAGCTGTTTTTT	NA	TRBV11-3	NA	TRBJ2-2
CASSLDGTGLGYTF	TGCGCCAGCAGCTTGGATGGGACAGGGCTAGGCTACACCTTC	NA	TRBV5-1	TRBD1	TRBJ1-2
CASSLRQENTEAFF	TGTGCCAGCAGTCTAAGACAGGAGAACACTGAAGCTTTCTTT	NA	TRBV2	NA	TRBJ1-1
CASSLASGGDNKNIQYF	TGCGCCAGCAGCTTGGCTAGCGGGGGGGACAACAAAAACATTCAGTACTTC	NA	TRBV5-1	TRBD2	TRBJ2-4
CASGSGTSARTDTQYF	TGTGCTAGTGGTTCTGGGACTAGCGCCCGCACAGATACGCAGTATTTT	NA	TRBV12-5	TRBD2	TRBJ2-3
CASSSGYGYTF	TGTGCCAGCAGTTCCGGCTATGGCTACACCTTC	once	TRBV12-3/TRBV12-4	NA	TRBJ1-2
CASSQGLGSNNEQFF	TGTGCCAGCAGCCAAGGACTAGGATCTAACAATGAGCAGTTCTTC	NA	TRBV4-2	NA	TRBJ2-1
CASSLDRRAEQYF	TGTGCCAGCAGCTTAGATCGTAGAGCCGAGCAGTACTTC	few	TRBV11-3	NA	TRBJ2-7
CASSVATGSAEAFF	TGTGCCAGCAGCGTAGCTACGGGTAGTGCTGAAGCTTTCTTT	NA	TRBV9	NA	TRBJ1-1
CASSEDRASSYNSPLHF	TGTGCCAGCAGTGAAGACAGGGCGAGCTCCTATAATTCACCCCTCCACTTT	NA	TRBV2	NA	TRBJ1-6
CASSAARVGRALAGGYNEQFF	TGTGCCAGCAGCGCAGCCCGGGTGGGCAGGGCGCTAGCGGGAGGCTACAATGAGCAGTTCTTC	NA	TRBV9	TRBD2	TRBJ2-1
CASRRLVNEQFF	TGTGCCAGCCGTCGACTAGTCAATGAGCAGTTCTTC	NA	TRBV6-5	NA	TRBJ2-1
CASRRQGSEAFF	TGTGCCAGCAGGCGACAGGGTAGTGAAGCTTTCTTT	NA	TRBV5-8	TRBD1	TRBJ1-1
CASTRGRNTEAFF	TGTGCCAGCACCCGGGGGAGGAACACTGAAGCTTTCTTT	few	TRBV9	NA	TRBJ1-1
CSTGDGRGNQPQHF	TGCAGCACCGGGGACGGGAGGGGCAATCAGCCCCAGCATTTT	NA	TRBV29-1	NA	TRBJ1-5
CASSLVSGRKDEQFF	TGTGCCAGCAGCTTGGTCTCCGGCAGGAAGGATGAGCAGTTCTTC	once	TRBV5-6	NA	TRBJ2-1
CASSIMGQGRFRQPQHF	TGTGCCAGTAGTATAATGGGACAGGGTAGATTCAGACAGCCCCAGCATTTT	NA	TRBV19	TRBD1	TRBJ1-5
CASSPGTYNEQFF	TGTGCCAGCAGCCCCGGGACCTACAATGAGCAGTTCTTC	NA	TRBV7-9	NA	TRBJ2-1
CASSPPGRVTHYGYTF	TGTGCCAGCAGCCCGCCGGGGAGGGTGACCCACTATGGCTACACCTTC	NA	TRBV11-2	NA	TRBJ1-2
CASSQVPPMTGELFF	TGTGCCAGCTCGCAGGTTCCCCCAATGACCGGGGAGCTGTTTTTT	NA	TRBV2	NA	TRBJ2-2
CASSSRRAPSTEAFF	TGTGCCAGCAGCTCCCGGAGGGCCCCTAGCACTGAAGCTTTCTTT	once	TRBV5-6	NA	TRBJ1-1
CASSLQVSNTDTQYF	TGCGCCAGCAGCTTACAGGTCTCTAACACAGATACGCAGTATTTT	NA	TRBV5-1	NA	TRBJ2-3
CASRTTGGQQPQHF	TGTGCCAGCAGGACTACAGGGGGCCAACAGCCCCAGCATTTT	NA	TRBV6-5	TRBD1	TRBJ1-5
CASSRQADEKLFF	TGTGCCAGCAGTCGACAGGCAGACGAAAAACTGTTTTTT	NA	TRBV12-3/TRBV12-4	NA	TRBJ1-4
CASSPWSSGGTYQETQYF	TGTGCCAGCAGCCCTTGGAGTAGCGGGGGGACCTACCAAGAGACCCAGTACTTC	NA	TRBV5-5	TRBD2	TRBJ2-5
CASSAQAMNRANVLTF	TGTGCCAGCAGCGCACAGGCTATGAATAGGGCCAACGTCCTGACTTTC	NA	TRBV7-3	NA	TRBJ2-6
CASSFDNNYGYTF	TGTGCCAGCAGTTTCGACAACAACTATGGCTACACCTTC	NA	TRBV6-2/TRBV6-3	NA	TRBJ1-2
CASSVGAGSYGYTF	TGTGCCAGCAGCGTAGGGGCAGGGTCCTATGGCTACACCTTC	NA	TRBV9	NA	TRBJ1-2
CASRGQGKQPQHF	TGTGCCAGCAGGGGACAGGGTAAACAGCCCCAGCATTTT	NA	TRBV6-5	TRBD1	TRBJ1-5
CASSVGTGYNQPQHF	TGTGCCAGCAGCGTAGGGACAGGGTACAATCAGCCCCAGCATTTT	NA	TRBV9	TRBD1	TRBJ1-5
CASSLPGLAYEQYF	TGTGCCAGCAGCCTCCCTGGACTAGCTTACGAGCAGTACTTC	NA	TRBV25-1	TRBD2	TRBJ2-7
CASSLGRDEQFF	TGTGCCAGCAGCTTAGGGCGGGATGAGCAGTTCTTC	NA	TRBV7-9	NA	TRBJ2-1
CASRPTSGSETQYF	TGTGCCAGCAGACCTACTAGCGGGAGCGAGACCCAGTACTTC	NA	TRBV7-2	TRBD2	TRBJ2-5
CASRASGAGANVLTF	TGTGCCAGCAGAGCGTCAGGGGCGGGGGCCAACGTCCTGACTTTC	NA	TRBV6-5	NA	TRBJ2-6
CSVRTVEAFF	TGCAGCGTTCGGACAGTTGAAGCTTTCTTT	NA	TRBV29-1	NA	TRBJ1-1
CASSRQGWGYNEQFF	TGTGCCAGCAGCCGACAGGGCTGGGGCTACAATGAGCAGTTCTTC	few	TRBV6-2/TRBV6-3	TRBD1	TRBJ2-1
CASSLANSLNEKLFF	TGTGCCAGCAGCTTAGCGAACAGTCTTAATGAAAAACTGTTTTTT	once	TRBV7-8	NA	TRBJ1-4
CASSLDWTGYAEQFF	TGCGCCAGCAGCTTGGATTGGACTGGCTACGCTGAGCAGTTCTTC	NA	TRBV5-1	NA	TRBJ2-1
CASSQDTGGRANEKLFF	TGTGCCAGCAGCCAAGATACTGGGGGCAGGGCTAATGAAAAACTGTTTTTT	NA	TRBV4-2	NA	TRBJ1-4
CASSYDGARTEAFF	TGTGCCAGCAGTTACGATGGTGCGAGGACTGAAGCTTTCTTT	NA	TRBV6-5	NA	TRBJ1-1
CASSFPGQGSPLHF	TGTGCCAGCAGCTTCCCGGGACAGGGATCACCCCTCCACTTT	NA	TRBV11-2	TRBD1	TRBJ1-6
CASSLELAGPPHNEQFF	TGTGCCAGCAGCTTGGAACTAGCGGGACCACCCCACAATGAGCAGTTCTTC	few	TRBV7-6	TRBD2	TRBJ2-1
CASSLRQTQGDEQYF	TGTGCCAGCTCACTCCGACAGACCCAAGGGGACGAGCAGTACTTC	NA	TRBV18	NA	TRBJ2-7
CASSREQVNYGYTF	TGTGCCAGCAGCCGAGAACAGGTTAACTATGGCTACACCTTC	few	TRBV2	NA	TRBJ1-2
CASSLGQGAKGYTF	TGTGCCAGCAGCTTGGGACAGGGGGCGAAGGGCTACACCTTC	NA	TRBV3-1/TRBV3-2	TRBD1	TRBJ1-2
CASRGTGESEAFF	TGTGCCAGCAGGGGGACAGGGGAAAGTGAAGCTTTCTTT	once	TRBV2	TRBD1	TRBJ1-1
CASSDTGPDEQYF	TGCGCCAGCAGTGATACAGGGCCGGACGAGCAGTACTTC	NA	TRBV10-1	NA	TRBJ2-7
CASSLAFPGGSGNTIYF	TGTGCCAGCAGCTTAGCATTCCCAGGGGGATCTGGAAACACCATATATTTT	NA	TRBV11-2	TRBD1	TRBJ1-3